This is a list of T cell receptor beta chains from one sample in a study of OX40 agonist ivuxolimab in advanced cancers. The data were produced by immunoSEQ multiplex PCR, yet TCRdb's version contains in-frame clones alone and is incomplete. Counted here are tens of thousands of clones, roughly 93% occurring once; the ten biggest clones make up roughly 18%. Sequencing was performed on CD4+ or CD8+ T cells sorted from blood, taken in a trial of the OX40 agonist ivuxolimab. These receptors came from an adult with an advanced solid tumor such as melanoma, head and neck, liver or kidney cancer. CDR3s include the opening cysteine and the closing phenylalanine or tryptophan. The D gene is left open where the match is weak. Not all rows give a size; the values are once, few, many and, for expanded clones, a class.

V	J	D	length	size	DNA	CDR3
TRBV29-1	TRBJ2-7	TRBD1	13	-	TGCAGCGTCCAACCAGGGGGACGGCCCGAGCAGTACTTC	CSVQPGGRPEQYF
TRBV6-5	TRBJ2-7	TRBD2	16	-	TGTGCCAGCAGTTACTCGTTCGGGGGGAACTCCTACGAGCAGTACTTC	CASSYSFGGNSYEQYF
TRBV28	TRBJ1-2	-	15	few	TGTGCCAGCAGAGTCCAGGCTGCAATTGGTACTGGCTACACCTTC	CASRVQAAIGTGYTF
TRBV7-6	TRBJ2-3	-	15	-	TGTGCCAGCAGCACCGGGACGGATTTCACAGATACGCAGTATTTT	CASSTGTDFTDTQYF
TRBV4-3	TRBJ2-1	TRBD2	17	-	TGCGCCAGCAGCCTCAGACTAGCGGGAGCGTATATGGATGAGCAGTTCTTC	CASSLRLAGAYMDEQFF
TRBV9	TRBJ2-7	TRBD1	15	-	TGTGCCAGCAGCTCCTCCGGGACAGGGGTCGACGAGCAGTACTTC	CASSSSGTGVDEQYF
TRBV7-8	TRBJ2-3	TRBD2	16	-	TGTGCCAGCAGCCCCCTGGGGGGGCGGGAGGGTCATACGCAGTATTTT	CASSPLGGREGHTQYF
TRBV6-6	TRBJ1-3	-	14	few	TGTGCCAGCAGCCAGGGTGAGGCTGGAAACACCATATATTTT	CASSQGEAGNTIYF
TRBV27	TRBJ2-7	TRBD1	13	-	TGTGCCAGCAGTGGGAGACAGGGCTACGAGCAGTACTTC	CASSGRQGYEQYF
TRBV7-8	TRBJ2-1	-	17	-	TGTGCCAGCAGCCCCCCCGTGACTAGTATCACCTACAATGAGCAGTTCTTC	CASSPPVTSITYNEQFF
TRBV27	TRBJ2-7	-	13	-	TGTGCCAGCAGGAGTTCTACTCCCGACGAGCAGTACTTC	CASRSSTPDEQYF
TRBV27	TRBJ2-7	-	12	-	TGTGCCAGCAGTTTAGGGGGTGGAGAGCAGTACTTC	CASSLGGGEQYF
TRBV4-1	TRBJ1-2	TRBD1	15	few	TGCGCCAGCAGCTTCCGACAGGGCACTAACTATGGCTACACCTTC	CASSFRQGTNYGYTF
TRBV7-2	TRBJ2-5	-	16	-	TGTGCCAGCAGTCCCGGGCCAGGGCTTAGGATGGAGACCCAGTACTTC	CASSPGPGLRMETQYF
TRBV10-3	TRBJ2-1	-	13	once	TGTGCCATCAGTGACAGCTCCTACAATGAGCAGTTCTTC	CAISDSSYNEQFF
TRBV6-5	TRBJ1-5	-	14	-	TGTGCCAGCAGTTACTCGCCGGGTAATCAGCCCCAGCATTTT	CASSYSPGNQPQHF
TRBV27	TRBJ2-3	TRBD1	17	-	TGTGCCAGCAGTTTTAACGGGACAGGGAATTATACAGATACGCAGTATTTT	CASSFNGTGNYTDTQYF
TRBV28	TRBJ2-3	TRBD2	18	-	TGTGCCAGCAGTTCGAAATACTGGACTAGTCCTGGCACAGATACGCAGTATTTT	CASSSKYWTSPGTDTQYF
TRBV7-8	TRBJ2-7	TRBD1	13	-	TGTGCCAGCAGGGGACAGAGAAACTACGAGCAGTACTTC	CASRGQRNYEQYF
TRBV4-3	TRBJ2-1	TRBD2	16	-	TGCGCCAGCAGCCAAGTGAGACTAGCGGGGTACAATGAGCAGTTCTTC	CASSQVRLAGYNEQFF
TRBV5-6	TRBJ2-7	-	13	-	TGTGCCAGCAGCACCGGGACTCCCATAGAGCAGTACTTC	CASSTGTPIEQYF
TRBV19	TRBJ2-7	-	13	-	TGTGCCAGTAGTTCGCCCTTATTCTACGAGCAGTACTTC	CASSSPLFYEQYF